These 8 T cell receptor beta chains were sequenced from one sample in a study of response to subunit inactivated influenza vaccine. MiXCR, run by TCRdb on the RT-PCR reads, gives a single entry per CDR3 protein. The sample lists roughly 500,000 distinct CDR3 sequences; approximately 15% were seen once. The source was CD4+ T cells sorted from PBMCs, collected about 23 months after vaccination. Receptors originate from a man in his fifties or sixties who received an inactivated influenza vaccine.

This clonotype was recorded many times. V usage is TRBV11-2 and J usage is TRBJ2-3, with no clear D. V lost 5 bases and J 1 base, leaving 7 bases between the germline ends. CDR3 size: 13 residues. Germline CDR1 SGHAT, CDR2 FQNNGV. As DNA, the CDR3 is TGTGCCAGCAGCCAAGAACGCACAGATACGCAGTATTTT. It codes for CASSQERTDTQYF.

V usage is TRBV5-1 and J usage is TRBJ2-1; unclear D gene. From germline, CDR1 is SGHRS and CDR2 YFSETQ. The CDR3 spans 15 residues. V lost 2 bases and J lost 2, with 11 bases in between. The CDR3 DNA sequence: TGCGCCAGCAGCTTTGGTGGAAACACCTACAATGAGCAGTTCTTC. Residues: CASSFGGNTYNEQFF.

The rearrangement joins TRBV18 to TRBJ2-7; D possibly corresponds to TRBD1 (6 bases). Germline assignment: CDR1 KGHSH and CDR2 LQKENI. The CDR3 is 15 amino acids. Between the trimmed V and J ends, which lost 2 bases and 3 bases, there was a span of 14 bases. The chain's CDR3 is CASSPSTGINYEQYF. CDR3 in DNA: TGTGCCAGCTCACCATCGACAGGAATAAACTACGAGCAGTACTTC.

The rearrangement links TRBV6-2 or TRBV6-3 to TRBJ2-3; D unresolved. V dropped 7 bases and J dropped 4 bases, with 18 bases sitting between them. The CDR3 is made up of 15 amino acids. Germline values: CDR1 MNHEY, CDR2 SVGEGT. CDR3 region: CASNPNSPFSDTQYF. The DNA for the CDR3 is TGTGCCAGCAACCCAAACTCGCCGTTCTCAGATACGCAGTATTTT.

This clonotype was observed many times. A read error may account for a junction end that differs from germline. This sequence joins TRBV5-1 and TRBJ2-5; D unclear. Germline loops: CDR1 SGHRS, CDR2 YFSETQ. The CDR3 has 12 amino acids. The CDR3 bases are TGTGCCAGCAGCCTACCTGGGGAGACCCAGTACTTC. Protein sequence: CASSLPGETQYF.

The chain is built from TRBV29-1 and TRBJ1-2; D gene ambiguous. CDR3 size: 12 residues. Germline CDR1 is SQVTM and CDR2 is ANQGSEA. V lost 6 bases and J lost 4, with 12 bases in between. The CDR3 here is CSVPDTTYGYTF. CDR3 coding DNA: TGCAGCGTCCCCGACACCACCTATGGCTACACCTTC.

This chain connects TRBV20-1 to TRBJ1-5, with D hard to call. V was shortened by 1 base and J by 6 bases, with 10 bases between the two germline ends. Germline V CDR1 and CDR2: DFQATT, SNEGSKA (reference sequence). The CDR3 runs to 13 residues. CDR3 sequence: CSARGGIAQPQHF. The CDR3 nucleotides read TGCAGTGCTAGAGGGGGAATAGCTCAGCCCCAGCATTTT.

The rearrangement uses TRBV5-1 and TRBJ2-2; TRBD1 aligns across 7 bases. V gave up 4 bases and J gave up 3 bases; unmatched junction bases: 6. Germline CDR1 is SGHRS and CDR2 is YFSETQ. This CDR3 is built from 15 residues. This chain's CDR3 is CASSRDGQDTGELFF. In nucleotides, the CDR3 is TGCGCCAGCAGCAGAGACGGACAGGACACCGGGGAGCTGTTTTTT.